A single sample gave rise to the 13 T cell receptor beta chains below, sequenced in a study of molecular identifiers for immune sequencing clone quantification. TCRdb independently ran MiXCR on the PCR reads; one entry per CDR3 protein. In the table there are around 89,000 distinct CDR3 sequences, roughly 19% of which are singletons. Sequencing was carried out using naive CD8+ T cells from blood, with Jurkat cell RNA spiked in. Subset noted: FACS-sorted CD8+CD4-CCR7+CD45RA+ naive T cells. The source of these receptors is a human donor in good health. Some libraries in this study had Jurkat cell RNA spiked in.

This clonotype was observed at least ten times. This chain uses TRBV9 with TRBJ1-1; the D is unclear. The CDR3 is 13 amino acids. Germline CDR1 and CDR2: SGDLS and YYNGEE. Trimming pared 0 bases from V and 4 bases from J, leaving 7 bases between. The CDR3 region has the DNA TGTGCCAGCAGCGTAGGTACGGGCACTGAAGCTTTCTTT. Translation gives CASSVGTGTEAFF.

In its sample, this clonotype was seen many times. CDR3 nucleotides: TGTGCCAGCAGCCAGGGCCACGAGCAGTACTTC. This translates into CASSQGHEQYF. The J gene is TRBJ2-7, the V gene TRBV14; D gene unclear. CDR3 size: 11 residues. Germline V CDR1 and CDR2: SGHDN, FVKESK. V was trimmed by 3 bases and J by 5 bases, leaving 5 bases between them.

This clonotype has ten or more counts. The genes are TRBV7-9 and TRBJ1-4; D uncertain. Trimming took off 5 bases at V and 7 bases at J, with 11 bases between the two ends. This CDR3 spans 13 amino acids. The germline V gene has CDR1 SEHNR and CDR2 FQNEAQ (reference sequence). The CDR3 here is CASSPAAGEKLFF. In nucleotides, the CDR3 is TGTGCCAGCAGCCCGGCAGCAGGTGAAAAACTGTTTTTT.

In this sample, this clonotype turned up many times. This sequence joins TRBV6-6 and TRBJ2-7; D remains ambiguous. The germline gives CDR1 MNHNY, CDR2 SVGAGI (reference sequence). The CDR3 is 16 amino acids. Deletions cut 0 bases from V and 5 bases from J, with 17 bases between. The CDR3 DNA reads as TGTGCCAGCAGTTACTCAGGCCGTGTCAGTGGGGACGAGCAGTACTTC. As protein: CASSYSGRVSGDEQYF.

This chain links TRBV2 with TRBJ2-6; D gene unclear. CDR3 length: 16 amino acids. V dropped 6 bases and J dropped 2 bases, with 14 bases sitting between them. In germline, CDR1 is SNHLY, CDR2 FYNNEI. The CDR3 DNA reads TGTGCCAGCAGAGAAACCTTCTTAACTGGGGCCAACGTCCTGACTTTC. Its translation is CASRETFLTGANVLTF.

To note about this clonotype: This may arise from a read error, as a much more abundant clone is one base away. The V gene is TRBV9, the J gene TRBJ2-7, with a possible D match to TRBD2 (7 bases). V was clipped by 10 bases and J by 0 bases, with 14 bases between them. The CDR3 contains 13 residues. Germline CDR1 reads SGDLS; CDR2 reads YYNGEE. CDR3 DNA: TGTGCCTTGTCCGGGGGGCACTCCTACGAGCAGTACTTC. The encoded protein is CALSGGHSYEQYF.

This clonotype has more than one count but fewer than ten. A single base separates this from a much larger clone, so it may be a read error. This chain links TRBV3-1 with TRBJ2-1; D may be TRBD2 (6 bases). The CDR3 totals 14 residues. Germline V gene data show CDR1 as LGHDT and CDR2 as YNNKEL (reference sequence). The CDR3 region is CASSRGLLLNEQSF. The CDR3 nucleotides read TGTGCCAGCAGCCGCGGACTACTCCTCAATGAGCAGTCCTTC.

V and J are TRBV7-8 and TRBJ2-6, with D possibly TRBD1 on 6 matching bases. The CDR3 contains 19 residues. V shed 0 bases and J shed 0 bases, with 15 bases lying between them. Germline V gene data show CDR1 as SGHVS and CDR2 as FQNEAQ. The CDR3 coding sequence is TGTGCCAGCAGCTTAGCGCCAAGGGACATGAGCTCTGGGGCCAACGTCCTGACTTTC. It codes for CASSLAPRDMSSGANVLTF.

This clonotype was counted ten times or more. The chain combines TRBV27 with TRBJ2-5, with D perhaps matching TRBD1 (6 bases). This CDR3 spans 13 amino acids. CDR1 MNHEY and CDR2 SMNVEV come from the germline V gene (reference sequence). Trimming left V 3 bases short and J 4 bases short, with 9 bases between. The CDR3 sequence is CASSLLQGETQYF. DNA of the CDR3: TGTGCCAGCAGTTTGTTACAGGGAGAGACCCAGTACTTC.

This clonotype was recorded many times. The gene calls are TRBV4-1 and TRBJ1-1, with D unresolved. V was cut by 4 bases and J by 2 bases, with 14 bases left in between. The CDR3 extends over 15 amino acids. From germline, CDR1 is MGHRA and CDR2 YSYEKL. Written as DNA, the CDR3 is TGCGCCAGCAGCCTTCGCGGGGTAGCTAACACTGAAGCTTTCTTT. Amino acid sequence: CASSLRGVANTEAFF.

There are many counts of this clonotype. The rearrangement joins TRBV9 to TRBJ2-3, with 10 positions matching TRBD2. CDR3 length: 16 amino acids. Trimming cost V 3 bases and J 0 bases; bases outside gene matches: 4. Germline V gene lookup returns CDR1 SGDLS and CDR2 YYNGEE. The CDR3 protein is CASSGPSGGSTDTQYF. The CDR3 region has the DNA TGTGCCAGCAGCGGCCCTAGCGGGGGAAGCACAGATACGCAGTATTTT.

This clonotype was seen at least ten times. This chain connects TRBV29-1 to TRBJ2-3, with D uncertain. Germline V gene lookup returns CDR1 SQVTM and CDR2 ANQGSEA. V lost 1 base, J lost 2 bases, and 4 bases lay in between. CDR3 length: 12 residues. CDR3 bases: TGCAGCGTTGAAGGTATCACAGATACGCAGTATTTT. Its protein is CSVEGITDTQYF.

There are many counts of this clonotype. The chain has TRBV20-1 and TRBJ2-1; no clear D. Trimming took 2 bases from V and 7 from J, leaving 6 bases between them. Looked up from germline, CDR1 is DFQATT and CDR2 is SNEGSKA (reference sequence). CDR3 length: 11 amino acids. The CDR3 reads CSARLVNEQFF. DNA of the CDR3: TGCAGTGCTAGATTGGTGAATGAGCAGTTCTTC.